The 8 T cell receptor beta chains below were found in one sample sequenced in a study of somatic mutations in cytotoxic T cells in rheumatoid arthritis. TCRdb's copy holds only in-frame clones and misses some; the assay was immunoSEQ multiplex PCR. The data show 15,000 or so clones, almost 85% seen once. The sequencing sample was made of CD8+ T cells sorted from blood. These receptors were obtained from an adult with rheumatoid arthritis.

V gene TRBV27 combines with J gene TRBJ1-1; D is ambiguous. Germline V gives CDR1 MNHEY, CDR2 SMNVEV (reference sequence). There are 16 residues in the CDR3. V lost 0 bases to trimming and J lost 3 bases, with 14 bases between them. For the CDR3, the DNA is TGTGCCAGCAGTTTATCGGCAGGCCACGAGGACACTGAAGCTTTCTTT. Translating gives CASSLSAGHEDTEAFF.

V is TRBV6-1 and J is TRBJ1-1, with a weak D call TRBD1 (5 bases). Germline lookup yields CDR1 MNHNS and CDR2 SASEGT. V was clipped by 2 bases and J by 6 bases, with 13 bases between them. The CDR3 has 14 residues. The CDR3 DNA reads TGTGCCAGCAGTGAATTGGGGCAGACAGCTGAAGCTTTCTTT. Protein sequence: CASSELGQTAEAFF.

The V and J genes are TRBV27 and TRBJ2-1; D is undetermined. Germline V gives CDR1 MNHEY, CDR2 SMNVEV (reference sequence). The V end lost 5 bases, the J end lost 2 bases, and 13 bases lay between the germline ends. The CDR3 runs 15 residues. The CDR3 DNA follows: TGTGCCAGCAGTCCGTTCGGGTTACCCTACAATGAGCAGTTCTTC. This sequence encodes CASSPFGLPYNEQFF.

In its sample, this clone was seen once. This chain links TRBV6-1 with TRBJ2-7; 10 bases match TRBD1. The V gene end was trimmed by 11 bases and the J gene end by 7 bases; junction bases not matched to a gene: 14. This CDR3 comprises 14 residues. The germline gives CDR1 MNHNS, CDR2 SASEGT. The CDR3 sequence is CAGAPTGTGVEQYF. The CDR3 DNA follows: TGTGCCGGAGCACCTACCGGGACAGGGGTTGAGCAGTACTTC.

The chain joins TRBV27 to TRBJ2-1, with 10 nucleotides matching TRBD2. The CDR3 length is 19 residues. CDR1 and CDR2 (germline): MNHEY, SMNVEV (reference sequence). With V trimmed by 5 bases and J by 2 bases, 15 bases remained unmatched. This CDR3 reads CASSVLSASGSLAYNEQFF. The CDR3 bases are TGTGCCAGCAGTGTGTTATCGGCTAGCGGGAGTCTCGCCTACAATGAGCAGTTCTTC.

The rearrangement joins TRBV29-1 to TRBJ2-1; 8 bases map to TRBD2. Germline V lookup: CDR1 SQVTM, CDR2 ANQGSEA. The CDR3 is 15 residues long. V trimming: 0 bases; J trimming: 5 bases; junction bases outside the gene matches: 6. The CDR3 sequence is CSVEDPLAADNEQFF. In DNA form, the CDR3 reads TGCAGCGTTGAAGATCCACTAGCGGCGGACAATGAGCAGTTCTTC.

J is TRBJ1-2 and V is TRBV5-1; the D is unclear. The CDR3 has 11 amino acids. Per germline, CDR1 SGHRS and CDR2 YFSETQ. The ends were cut back, 0 bases at V and 8 bases at J, with 5 bases in the middle. This CDR3 is CASSLGEGYTF. The CDR3 DNA is TGCGCCAGCAGCTTGGGCGAGGGCTACACCTTC.

This rearrangement joins TRBV4-1 to TRBJ1-1; no clear D. Trimming took 3 bases from V and 5 from J, leaving 10 bases between them. Germline CDR1 reads MGHRA; CDR2 reads YSYEKL. This CDR3 comprises 13 residues. The CDR3 DNA is TGCGCCAGCAGCCACGACGGCGGGACTGAAGCTTTCTTT. This translates into CASSHDGGTEAFF.